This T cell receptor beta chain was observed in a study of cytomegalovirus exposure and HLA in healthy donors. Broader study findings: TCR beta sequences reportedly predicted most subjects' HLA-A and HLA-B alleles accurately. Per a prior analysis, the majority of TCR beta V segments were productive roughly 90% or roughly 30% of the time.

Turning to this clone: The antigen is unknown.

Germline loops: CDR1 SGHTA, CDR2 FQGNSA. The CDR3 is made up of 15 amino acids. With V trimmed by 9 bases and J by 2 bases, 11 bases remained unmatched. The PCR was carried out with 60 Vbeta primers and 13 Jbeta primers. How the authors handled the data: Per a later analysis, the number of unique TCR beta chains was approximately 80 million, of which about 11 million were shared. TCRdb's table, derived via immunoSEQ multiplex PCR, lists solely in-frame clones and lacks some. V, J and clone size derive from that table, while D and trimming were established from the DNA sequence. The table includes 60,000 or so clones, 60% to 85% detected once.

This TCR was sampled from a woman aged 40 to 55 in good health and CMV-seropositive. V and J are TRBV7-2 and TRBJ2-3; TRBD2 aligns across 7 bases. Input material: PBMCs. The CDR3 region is CASARGLAATDTQYF. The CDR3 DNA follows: TGTGCCAGTGCTAGAGGGCTAGCGGCCACAGATACGCAGTATTTT.